The 28 T cell receptor beta chains in this list originate from one sample, sequenced in a study of blood T cell repertoires in COVID-19. This table comes from immunoSEQ multiplex PCR, and its TCRdb copy is limited to in-frame clones, with some not included. The sample has about 130,000 clones, around 81% seen once. The sequencing input was peripheral blood. These receptors were obtained from a young man with COVID-19, enrolled during active disease.

J is TRBJ2-3 and V is TRBV11-1; TRBD1 is a possible D gene (6 bases). The length of the CDR3 is 15 residues. Deletions cut 1 base from V and 5 bases from J, with 13 bases between. CDR1 and CDR2 from the germline V gene are SGHAT and FQDESV (reference sequence). In DNA form, the CDR3 reads TGTGCCAGCAGCTTAGAAACAGGGCTTGAAGATACGCAGTATTTT. Protein: CASSLETGLEDTQYF.

This clone was detected only a few times. This chain connects TRBV6-5 to TRBJ1-1; 8 positions match TRBD1. The length of the CDR3 is 13 residues. Germline V lookup: CDR1 MNHEY, CDR2 SVGAGI. Losses at the gene ends were 4 bases for V and 4 bases for J; bases not matched to a gene: 2. CDR3 coding DNA: TGTGCCAGCAGTTCGCAGGGGGCCACTGAAGCTTTCTTT. The encoded protein is CASSSQGATEAFF.

This clone was seen a few times. DNA of the CDR3: TGTGCCAGCAGTTTTGGAGGGTGGTATGGCTACACCTTC. Residues: CASSFGGWYGYTF. This chain uses TRBV12-3 or TRBV12-4 with TRBJ1-2; D gene ambiguous. This CDR3 is built from 13 residues. Deletions cut 3 bases from V and 5 bases from J, with 10 bases between.

The chain employs TRBV5-8 and TRBJ2-3; the match to TRBD2 covers 12 bases. The CDR3 is made up of 15 amino acids. The junction had 4 bases not matched to a gene; V was cut back by 3 bases and J by 5 bases. Germline V gene data show CDR1 as SGHTS and CDR2 as YDEGEE. CDR3 region: CASSSSGRAGDTQYF. The CDR3 DNA reads as TGTGCCAGCAGCTCTAGCGGGAGGGCCGGAGATACGCAGTATTTT. The whole variable domain, filled in from reference TRBV5-8 and TRBJ2-3, reads EAGVTQSPTHLIKTRGQQATLRCSPISGHTSVYWYQQALGLGLQFLLWYDEGEERNRGNFPPRFSGRQFPNYSSELNVNALELEDSALYLCASSSSGRAGDTQYFGPGTRLTVL.

The V call is TRBV15, the J call TRBJ2-7; 8 positions agree with TRBD1. The CDR3 runs to 16 residues. Germline V gene data show CDR1 as LNHNV and CDR2 as YYDKDF (reference sequence). Trimming cost V 5 bases and J 0 bases; bases outside gene matches: 9. CDR3 sequence reads: CATSAPPGTGSYEQYF. CDR3 bases: TGTGCCACCAGCGCGCCTCCCGGGACAGGCTCCTACGAGCAGTACTTC.

The gene calls are TRBV6-5 and TRBJ2-7, with a weak D call TRBD1 (6 bases). V gave up 0 bases and J gave up 4 bases, with 16 bases separating them. CDR3 length: 16 residues. Germline V lookup: CDR1 MNHEY, CDR2 SVGAGI. The CDR3 nucleotides read TGTGCCAGCAGTTACTCGTACAGGGTGAAGGGATACGAGCAGTACTTC. It is translated as CASSYSYRVKGYEQYF.

The rearrangement links TRBV20-1 to TRBJ1-2; 9 positions match TRBD1. There are 17 residues in the CDR3. V was clipped by 3 bases and J by 8 bases; unmatched bases: 19. Germline V gene sequence: CDR1 DFQATT, CDR2 SNEGSKA (reference sequence). The DNA of the CDR3 is TGCAGTGCTAGTTGGGACAGGGCGACAGCTATGGTAGAGGGCTACACCTTC. Amino acid sequence: CSASWDRATAMVEGYTF.

This clone was counted once. The chain carries TRBV6-5 and TRBJ1-5; 8 bases fit TRBD1. The CDR3 is 14 amino acids. The V segment lost 5 bases and the J segment 4 bases; nucleotides outside the gene matches: 4. Germline CDR1 is MNHEY and CDR2 is SVGAGI. The DNA of the CDR3 is TGTGCCAGCAGTCGGGACAGGCCTAATCAGCCCCAGCATTTT. Protein: CASSRDRPNQPQHF.

The chain has TRBV2 and TRBJ1-2, with D possibly being TRBD1 (5 bases). Germline loops: CDR1 SNHLY, CDR2 FYNNEI. V lost 5 bases and J lost 6, with 13 bases in between. The CDR3 has 13 amino acids. CDR3 sequence reads: CASSPRVADGYTF. The CDR3 coding sequence is TGTGCCAGCAGTCCCAGGGTAGCAGATGGCTACACCTTC.

The chain has TRBV6-4 and TRBJ2-2; 7 nucleotides match TRBD1. The V gene's germline CDR1 is MRHNA and CDR2 SNTAGT. With V trimmed by 2 bases and J by 3 bases, 9 bases remained unmatched. CDR3 length: 17 amino acids. CDR3 region: CASSDGEGQWDTGELFF. CDR3 nucleotide sequence: TGTGCCAGCAGTGACGGAGAGGGACAGTGGGACACCGGGGAGCTGTTTTTT.

The chain employs TRBV10-3 and TRBJ1-3; 8 bases map to TRBD1. Trimming removed 10 bases from V and 1 base from J; junction bases left unmatched: 6. The germline V gene encodes CDR1 ENHRY and CDR2 SYGVKD. The CDR3 extends over 14 amino acids. CDR3 DNA: TGTGCCAGCAAAACAGGGGGTTCTGGAAACACCATATATTTT. Its protein product is CASKTGGSGNTIYF.

This clone came up once. The chain carries TRBV21-1 and TRBJ1-6; TRBD1 reflects the table's D call only, with no check against the DNA. TRBV21-1 is annotated as a pseudogene. The CDR3 has 18 residues. CDR3 DNA: TGTGCCAGCAGCAAAGATGTGATGGGACAGGGCGAGGAGTCACCCCTCCACTTT. It encodes CASSKDVMGQGEESPLHF.

This chain connects TRBV5-1 to TRBJ1-2; 9 nucleotides align to TRBD1. The germline gives CDR1 SGHRS, CDR2 YFSETQ. The CDR3 is 16 residues long. V lost 0 bases and J lost 8; bases outside the gene matches: 11. The CDR3 DNA is TGCGCCAGCAGCTTGGGGACTTCAGGGACAGGGAGAGGCTACACCTTC. Translating it yields CASSLGTSGTGRGYTF.

The genes are TRBV11-1 and TRBJ2-1; D call uncertain. CDR1 and CDR2 (germline): SGHAT, FQDESV (reference sequence). The CDR3 runs to 12 residues. The V end lost 3 bases, the J end lost 5 bases, and 5 bases lay between the germline ends. CDR3 protein: CASSFQNNEQFF. CDR3 nucleotide sequence: TGTGCCAGCAGCTTTCAGAACAATGAGCAGTTCTTC.

The genes are TRBV9 and TRBJ2-5; 10 nucleotides agree with TRBD1. The germline V gene encodes CDR1 SGDLS and CDR2 YYNGEE. The J segment lost 4 bases and the V segment lost 3 bases, leaving 9 bases of the junction unmatched. This CDR3 is built from 16 residues. In DNA, the CDR3 is TGTGCCAGCAGCGAGGGACAGGGGAGGGTGGGAGAGACCCAGTACTTC. Translated, it gives CASSEGQGRVGETQYF.

Points on this clone: Other DNA sequences within the sample encode an identical CDR3. The rearrangement uses TRBV28 and TRBJ2-7; no firm D call. CDR1 and CDR2 (germline): MDHEN, SYDVKM. Trimming took 6 bases from V and 2 from J, leaving 5 bases between them. The CDR3 has 11 amino acids. DNA of the CDR3: TGTGCCAGCAGCCCCGCCTACGAGCAGTACTTC. It codes for CASSPAYEQYF.

The V gene is TRBV10-3, the J gene TRBJ2-7, with TRBD1 matching over 8 bases. The J segment lost 11 bases and the V segment lost 4 bases, leaving 16 bases of the junction unmatched. The germline V gene encodes CDR1 ENHRY and CDR2 SYGVKD. This CDR3 comprises 15 residues. The DNA for the CDR3 is TGTGCCATCAGTGGATCAAAAGGACAGGGAGCATTGAAGTACTTC. Translated: CAISGSKGQGALKYF.

This clone was seen just once. V and J are TRBV5-1 and TRBJ1-1; TRBD1 matches at 8 bases. Germline V lookup: CDR1 SGHRS, CDR2 YFSETQ. V gave up 5 bases and J gave up 3 bases; unmatched junction bases: 6. The CDR3 loop spans 14 amino acids. The CDR3 sequence: CASRLDRGDTEAFF. DNA for the CDR3: TGCGCCAGCAGGTTAGACAGGGGAGACACTGAAGCTTTCTTT.

V usage is TRBV18 and J usage is TRBJ1-2, with D tentatively TRBD1 (5 bases). Trimming took 0 bases from V and 3 from J, leaving 11 bases between them. In germline, CDR1 is KGHSH, CDR2 LQKENI. The CDR3 length is 15 residues. The DNA for the CDR3 is TGTGCCAGCTCACCACCGTCGGGGGTGGACTATGGCTACACCTTC. It codes for CASSPPSGVDYGYTF.

The chain carries TRBV27 and TRBJ2-1; 10 nucleotides align to TRBD2. The J segment lost 1 base and the V segment lost 5 bases, leaving 2 bases of the junction unmatched. The CDR3 contains 15 residues. CDR1 MNHEY and CDR2 SMNVEV come from the germline V gene (reference sequence). The CDR3 DNA is TGTGCCAGCAGTCCACTAGCGGGGTCCTACAATGAGCAGTTCTTC. Amino acids: CASSPLAGSYNEQFF.

This chain links TRBV12-5 with TRBJ2-2; D is unclear. Per the germline V gene, CDR1 is LGHNT and CDR2 is FRNRAP. CDR3 length: 12 residues. V dropped 2 bases and J dropped 6 bases, with 4 bases sitting between them. CDR3 sequence reads: CASGLIAGELFF. The CDR3, as DNA: TGTGCTAGTGGTTTGATCGCCGGGGAGCTGTTTTTT.

The gene calls are TRBV27 and TRBJ1-2; TRBD1 aligns across 9 bases. Germline CDR1 and CDR2: MNHEY and SMNVEV (reference sequence). J lost 7 bases, V lost 3 bases, and 9 bases had no gene match. The CDR3 has 15 amino acids. In DNA, the CDR3 is TGTGCCAGCAGTTTCGGGGGGGGACAGGGCCCTGGCTACACCTTC. Protein: CASSFGGGQGPGYTF.

This chain connects TRBV21-1 to TRBJ1-6. TRBV21-1 is a pseudogene segment. The CDR3 runs to 11 residues. The CDR3 protein is CASSKAHVVEF. CDR3 DNA: TGTGCCAGCAGCAAAGCGCATGTCGTGGAGTTT.

The CDR3 region is CASSLGSGTGNASPLHF. DNA of the CDR3: TGTGCCAGCAGCTTGGGCTCCGGGACAGGGAATGCTTCACCCCTCCACTTT. This chain connects TRBV5-5 to TRBJ1-6, with 9 bases fitting TRBD1. Germline-derived CDR1 and CDR2 are SGHKS and YYEKEE (reference sequence). V lost 0 bases to trimming and J lost 9 bases; unmatched junction nucleotides: 10. The CDR3 spans 17 residues.

The genes are TRBV7-8 and TRBJ1-5; D might be TRBD1 (6 bases). V shed 1 base and J shed 7 bases, with 14 bases lying between them. CDR3 length: 15 residues. Germline loops: CDR1 SGHVS, CDR2 FQNEAQ. CDR3 amino acids: CASSLGNQGWQPQHF. In DNA form, the CDR3 reads TGTGCCAGCAGCTTAGGGAACCAGGGGTGGCAGCCCCAGCATTTT.

This clone has only one observation. CDR3 coding DNA: TGTGCCAGCAGTTTATGGGGAGGGACTGGAAACACCATATATTTT. Translated: CASSLWGGTGNTIYF. This chain links TRBV28 with TRBJ1-3; D is undetermined. CDR1 and CDR2 from the germline V gene are MDHEN and SYDVKM. With 0 bases removed from V and 2 bases from J, the gap between germline ends came to 8 bases. CDR3 length: 15 amino acids. Looking up the rest from reference TRBV28 and TRBJ1-3 gives the full variable domain: DVKVTQSSRYLVKRTGEKVFLECVQDMDHENMFWYRQDPGLGLRLIYFSYDVKMKEKGDIPEGYSVSREKKERFSLILESASTNQTSMYLCASSLWGGTGNTIYFGEGSWLTVV.

The chain links TRBV28 to TRBJ1-5, with D unresolved. The CDR3 length is 15 residues. The germline V gene has CDR1 MDHEN and CDR2 SYDVKM. Trimming removed 5 bases at V and 1 base at J, with 12 bases between. The DNA for the CDR3 is TGTGCCAGCAGTCCCCCGGGTTGGAGCAATCAGCCCCAGCATTTT. Protein: CASSPPGWSNQPQHF.

This clone has more than one count but fewer than ten. The sample carries other DNA sequences with the same CDR3. The J gene is TRBJ1-2, the V gene TRBV12-3 or TRBV12-4; D gene uncertain. The CDR3 covers 13 residues. V was trimmed by 0 bases and J by 4 bases, leaving 6 bases between them. The CDR3 nucleotides are TGTGCCAGCAGTTTAGCAGGGAGCTATGGCTACACCTTC. The encoded protein is CASSLAGSYGYTF.